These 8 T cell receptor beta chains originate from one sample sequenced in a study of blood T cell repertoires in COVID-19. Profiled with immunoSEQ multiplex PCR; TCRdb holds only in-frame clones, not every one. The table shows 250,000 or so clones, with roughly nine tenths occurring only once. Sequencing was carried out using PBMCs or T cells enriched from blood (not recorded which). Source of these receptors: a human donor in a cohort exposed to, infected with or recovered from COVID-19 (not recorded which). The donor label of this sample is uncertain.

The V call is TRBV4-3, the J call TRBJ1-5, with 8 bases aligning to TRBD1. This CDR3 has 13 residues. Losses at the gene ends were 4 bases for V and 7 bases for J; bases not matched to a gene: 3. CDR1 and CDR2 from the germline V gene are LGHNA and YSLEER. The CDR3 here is CASSPRQGQPQHF. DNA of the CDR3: TGCGCCAGCAGCCCCAGACAGGGGCAGCCCCAGCATTTT.

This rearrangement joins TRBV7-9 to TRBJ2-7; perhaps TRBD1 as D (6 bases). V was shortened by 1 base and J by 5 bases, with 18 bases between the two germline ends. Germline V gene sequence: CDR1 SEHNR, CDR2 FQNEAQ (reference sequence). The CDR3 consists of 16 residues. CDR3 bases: TGTGCCAGCAGCTTAGACCCAAGGCAGGGGAAGAACGAGCAGTACTTC. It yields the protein CASSLDPRQGKNEQYF.

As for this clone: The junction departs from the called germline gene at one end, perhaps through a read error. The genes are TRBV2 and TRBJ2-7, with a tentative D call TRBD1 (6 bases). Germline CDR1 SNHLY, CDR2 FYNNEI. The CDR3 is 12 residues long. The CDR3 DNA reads TGTGCCAGCAGTGAAGCGCCGGGACAAACCCACTTC. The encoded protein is CASSEAPGQTHF.

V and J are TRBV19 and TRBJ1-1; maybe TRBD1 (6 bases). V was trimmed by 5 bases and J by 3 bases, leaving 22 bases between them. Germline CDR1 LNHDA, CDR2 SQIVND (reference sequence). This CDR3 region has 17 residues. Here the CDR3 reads CASSADSRTEYDTEAFF. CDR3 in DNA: TGTGCCAGTAGTGCGGACTCCCGGACAGAGTACGACACTGAAGCTTTCTTT.

The CDR3 DNA sequence: TGCGCCAGCACAGTAGCGGGGGGGCAAGAGACCCAGTACTTC. This gives the protein CASTVAGGQETQYF. The rearrangement joins TRBV5-1 to TRBJ2-5; 11 positions agree with TRBD2. The V gene end was trimmed by 6 bases and the J gene end by 2 bases; junction bases not matched to a gene: 3. Germline loops: CDR1 SGHRS, CDR2 YFSETQ. This CDR3 spans 14 amino acids.

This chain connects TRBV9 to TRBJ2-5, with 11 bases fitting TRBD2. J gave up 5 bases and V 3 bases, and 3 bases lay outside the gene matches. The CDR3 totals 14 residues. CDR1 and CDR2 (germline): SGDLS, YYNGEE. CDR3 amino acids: CASSATSGVETQYF. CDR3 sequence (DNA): TGTGCCAGCAGCGCGACTAGCGGGGTGGAGACCCAGTACTTC.

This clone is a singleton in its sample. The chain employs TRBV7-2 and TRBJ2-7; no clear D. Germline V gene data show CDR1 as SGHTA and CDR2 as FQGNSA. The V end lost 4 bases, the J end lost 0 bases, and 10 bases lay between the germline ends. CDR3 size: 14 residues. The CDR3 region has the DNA TGTGCCAGCAGCTCGTATCGGAGCTCCTACGAGCAGTACTTC. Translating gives CASSSYRSSYEQYF.

The CDR3 sequence: CASSLVSQGATTFEAFF. In DNA, the CDR3 is TGTGCCAGCAGCTTAGTTTCGCAGGGGGCAACTACCTTTGAAGCTTTCTTT. The chain employs TRBV7-2 and TRBJ1-1, with 8 bases lining up with TRBD1. V dropped 1 base and J dropped 7; count of bases not matched to a gene: 14. The length of the CDR3 is 17 residues. Germline values: CDR1 SGHTA, CDR2 FQGNSA. The whole variable domain, remainder taken from reference TRBV7-2 and TRBJ1-1, is GAGVSQSPSNKVTEKGKDVELRCDPISGHTALYWYRQSLGQGLEFLIYFQGNSAPDKSGLPSDRFSAERTGGSVSTLTIQRTQQEDSAVYLCASSLVSQGATTFEAFFGQGTRLTVV.